This TCR beta chain derives from a study of blood T cell repertoires in COVID-19. Study-wide background: Sources were T cells, B-cell-depleted T cells, or PBMCs; the material itself was cDNA or gDNA.

The authors' processing: Counts of nucleated cells, estimated from reference gene primer amplification, were obtained. Libraries were prepared by immunoSEQ multiplex PCR; TCRdb keeps only in-frame clonotypes and omits some of them. The V and J calls and clone size are taken from that table; D and trimming were inferred from the DNA. Of 200,000 or so clones listed, 70% to 90% are singletons. Only one count was recorded for this clone. This sequence originates from a man aged 70-80 years with active or convalescent COVID-19. Sequencing input: peripheral blood.

The CDR3 bases are TGTGCCAGCAGTTTACATCCTGACCTGGAGAATTCACCCCTCCACTTT. Amino acid sequence: CASSLHPDLENSPLHF. This sequence joins TRBV6-6 and TRBJ1-6; no definite D call. Trimming shortened V by 4 bases and J by 7 bases, and 17 bases separated the two germline ends. In germline, CDR1 is MNHNY, CDR2 SVGAGI (reference sequence). The length of the CDR3 is 16 residues.